The clone carrying this T cell receptor beta chain was recorded a few times. CDR1 is SGHNT, CDR2 YENEEA, per germline. The CDR3 has 15 amino acids. Trimming removed 5 bases at V and 1 base at J, with 15 bases between. This record comes from a study of T-cell memory formation after mild COVID-19. TCRdb independently ran MiXCR on the 5' RACE reads; one entry per CDR3 protein. The sample consists of a few hundred thousand distinct CDR3 sequences, more than 20% of them appearing once. The sequenced sample was PBMCs or a T cell subset sorted from them (not recorded which). The chain employs TRBV11-3 and TRBJ2-7, with D tentatively TRBD2 (5 bases). This receptor was obtained from an adult woman who had mild COVID-19 (a few samples of this study predate the infection). Cell type and time point are not known. DNA for the CDR3: TGTGCCAGCAGCCCGCAAAGTGGGGAGTCCTACGAGCAGTACTTC. It translates to CASSPQSGESYEQYF.